The 23 T cell receptor beta chains below all came from one sample that was sequenced in a study of shared clonotypes between healthy human individuals. Sequencing used immunoSEQ multiplex PCR; TCRdb keeps in-frame clones, though not all of them. The sample has about 1 million clones; about 70% are singletons. Sequenced: memory CD4+ T cells sorted from blood. Documented subset: CD45RA-negative fraction. Source of these receptors: a man aged 18 to 30 in good health.

There are a few counts of this clone. The gene calls are TRBV5-4 and TRBJ2-5; possible D gene TRBD1, 6 bases. The germline gives CDR1 SGHNT, CDR2 YYREEE (reference sequence). Between the trimmed V and J ends, which lost 4 bases and 0 bases, there was a span of 10 bases. The CDR3 is 14 amino acids. CDR3 nucleotide sequence: TGTGCCAGCAGCACGTGGACAGACCAAGAGACCCAGTACTTC. This codes for CASSTWTDQETQYF. The variable domain in full, with the rest retrieved from reference TRBV5-4 and TRBJ2-5, is ETGVTQSPTHLIKTRGQQVTLRCSSQSGHNTVSWYQQALGQGPQFIFQYYREEENGRGNFPPRFSGLQFPNYSSELNVNALELDDSALYLCASSTWTDQETQYFGPGTRLLVL.

This clone was picked up one time. The chain combines TRBV19 with TRBJ1-6; D uncertain. The CDR3 is 14 amino acids. V was shortened by 1 base and J by 9 bases, with 10 bases between the two germline ends. The germline V gene encodes CDR1 LNHDA and CDR2 SQIVND (reference sequence). CDR3 amino acids: CASSIGVEGSPLHF. For the CDR3, the DNA is TGTGCCAGTAGTATAGGCGTAGAGGGTTCACCCCTCCACTTT. Full variable domain (outside the CDR3, taken from reference TRBV19 and TRBJ1-6): DGGITQSPKYLFRKEGQNVTLSCEQNLNHDAMYWYRQDPGQGLRLIYYSQIVNDFQKGDIAEGYSVSREKKESFPLTVTSAQKNPTAFYLCASSIGVEGSPLHFGNGTRLTVT.

CDR3 bases: TGCGCCAGCAGCCAAGGGGAGAGTTGGGACAGCCTGAATTCACCCCTCCACTTT. The encoded protein is CASSQGESWDSLNSPLHF. This chain uses TRBV4-1 with TRBJ1-6; TRBD1 matches 7 bases. This CDR3 contains 18 residues. Germline CDR1 reads MGHRA; CDR2 reads YSYEKL. Trimming cost V 1 base and J 7 bases; bases outside gene matches: 13.

CDR3 DNA: TGTGCCAGCAGCTTCCAGGGGGGGGCGGCTAACTATGGCTACACCTTC. This sequence encodes CASSFQGGAANYGYTF. V and J are TRBV5-4 and TRBJ1-2, with 7 bases fitting TRBD1. Losses at the gene ends were 2 bases for V and 0 bases for J; bases not matched to a gene: 7. The germline V gene encodes CDR1 SGHNT and CDR2 YYREEE (reference sequence). The length of the CDR3 is 16 residues. The whole variable domain, filled in from reference TRBV5-4 and TRBJ1-2, reads ETGVTQSPTHLIKTRGQQVTLRCSSQSGHNTVSWYQQALGQGPQFIFQYYREEENGRGNFPPRFSGLQFPNYSSELNVNALELDDSALYLCASSFQGGAANYGYTFGSGTRLTVV.

The V and J genes are TRBV6-6 and TRBJ1-5; D gene ambiguous. Trimming removed 8 bases from V and 6 bases from J, with 14 bases in between. The V gene's germline CDR1 is MNHNY and CDR2 SVGAGI (reference sequence). The CDR3 length is 13 residues. The CDR3 sequence: CASGRWDFQPQHF. CDR3 DNA sequence: TGTGCCAGCGGCCGCTGGGATTTTCAGCCCCAGCATTTT.

This clone occurred once. The sample carries other DNA sequences with the same CDR3. The chain joins TRBV6-5 to TRBJ1-1, with 7 bases identical to TRBD1. Germline loops: CDR1 MNHEY, CDR2 SVGAGI. This CDR3 has 15 amino acids. The V and J ends lost 0 bases and 2 bases, in that order; junction bases with no gene match: 3. CDR3 residues: CASSYSAGGNTEAFF. CDR3 DNA sequence: TGTGCCAGCAGTTACTCGGCAGGGGGAAACACTGAAGCTTTCTTT.

CDR3 amino acids: CASSYGQGAGSPLHF. The CDR3 DNA sequence: TGTGCCAGCAGTTACGGGCAGGGGGCAGGGTCACCCCTCCACTTT. The V gene is TRBV6-6, the J gene TRBJ1-6, with 8 bases aligning to TRBD1. From germline, CDR1 is MNHNY and CDR2 SVGAGI (reference sequence). There are 15 residues in the CDR3. Trimming removed 2 bases from V and 10 bases from J; junction bases left unmatched: 7.

This chain joins TRBV9 and TRBJ2-7, with D tentatively TRBD2 (7 bases). Germline CDR1 reads SGDLS; CDR2 reads YYNGEE. Trimming cost V 3 bases and J 5 bases, with 12 bases left between them. This CDR3 region has 13 residues. The CDR3 coding sequence is TGTGCCAGCAGCGCTAGAGGGGGGGACGAGCAGTACTTC. Its translation: CASSARGGDEQYF.

The CDR3 region is CARKAGEQYF. CDR3 nucleotide sequence: TGTGCCCGCAAGGCCGGGGAGCAGTACTTC. The J gene is TRBJ2-7, the V gene TRBV27; D remains ambiguous. Trimming pared 11 bases from V and 7 bases from J, leaving 12 bases between. The CDR3 covers 10 residues. The germline gives CDR1 MNHEY, CDR2 SMNVEV (reference sequence).

The genes are TRBV21-1 and TRBJ1-5; TRBD1, as called in the table, went unchecked against the DNA. TRBV21-1 corresponds to a pseudogene. The CDR3 is made up of 15 amino acids. The CDR3 region has the DNA TGTGCCAGCACCGGCAGGGGGGCAAGCAATCAGCCCCAGCATTTT. Protein product: CASTGRGASNQPQHF.

This clone occurred once. The rearrangement links TRBV7-2 to TRBJ1-6; D is uncertain. Between the trimmed V and J ends, which lost 1 base and 9 bases, there was a span of 7 bases. In germline, CDR1 is SGHTA, CDR2 FQGNSA. The CDR3 sequence is 13 residues long. CDR3 protein: CASSLGVVSPLHF. In nucleotides, the CDR3 is TGTGCCAGCAGCTTAGGCGTCGTTTCACCCCTCCACTTT.

This chain connects TRBV5-1 to TRBJ1-3; D gene ambiguous. The V and J ends lost 4 bases and 3 bases respectively, with 14 bases between them. There are 15 residues in the CDR3. Germline V CDR1 and CDR2: SGHRS, YFSETQ. The CDR3 spells CASSPTDLRGNTIYF. In DNA, the CDR3 is TGCGCCAGCAGCCCGACGGACCTCCGTGGAAACACCATATATTTT.

The chain employs TRBV25-1 and TRBJ1-4; D remains unclear. The CDR3 runs to 13 residues. Trimming left V 6 bases short and J 0 bases short, with 5 bases between. Germline values: CDR1 MGHDK, CDR2 SYGVNS. CDR3 sequence: CASRTSTNEKLFF. CDR3 bases: TGTGCCAGCAGAACCTCAACTAATGAAAAACTGTTTTTT.

This chain links TRBV10-3 with TRBJ1-6; the match to TRBD1 covers 8 bases. The CDR3 extends over 15 amino acids. Germline values: CDR1 ENHRY, CDR2 SYGVKD. Trimming cost V 10 bases and J 3 bases; bases outside gene matches: 8. The CDR3 here is CATKAGQGYNSPLHF. The CDR3 nucleotides are TGTGCCACCAAGGCCGGACAGGGCTATAATTCACCCCTCCACTTT.

This chain links TRBV10-3 with TRBJ2-7; 9 bases fit TRBD1. The CDR3 loop spans 16 amino acids. With V trimmed by 4 bases and J by 5 bases, 12 bases remained unmatched. Germline values: CDR1 ENHRY, CDR2 SYGVKD. CDR3 in DNA: TGTGCCATCAGTGGAGCCGGGACAGGGAGCCCCCACGAGCAGTACTTC. Protein sequence: CAISGAGTGSPHEQYF.

The chain couples TRBV5-4 to TRBJ2-7; D possibly corresponds to TRBD1 (5 bases). CDR3 length: 15 amino acids. Germline-derived CDR1 and CDR2 are SGHNT and YYREEE (reference sequence). The ends were cut back, 0 bases at V and 2 bases at J, with 12 bases in the middle. Here the CDR3 reads CASSLGGASPYEQYF. The CDR3 bases are TGTGCCAGCAGCTTGGGGGGCGCTTCACCCTACGAGCAGTACTTC.

This clone was seen a handful of times. CDR3 loop: CASSPDRGGYEQYF. Written as DNA, the CDR3 is TGTGCCAGCAGCCCCGACAGGGGAGGCTACGAGCAGTACTTC. The V and J genes are TRBV13 and TRBJ2-7, with 8 bases matching TRBD1. The length of the CDR3 is 14 residues. The germline V gene has CDR1 PRHDT and CDR2 FYEKMQ (reference sequence). V trimming: 5 bases; J trimming: 3 bases; junction bases outside the gene matches: 6. Combining the CDR3 with reference TRBV13 and TRBJ2-7 gives the whole variable domain AAGVIQSPRHLIKEKRETATLKCYPIPRHDTVYWYQQGPGQDPQFLISFYEKMQSDKGSIPDRFSAQQFSDYHSELNMSSLELGDSALYFCASSPDRGGYEQYFGPGTRLTVT.

This clone occurred a few times. The V gene is TRBV30, the J gene TRBJ1-1, with a tentative D call TRBD1 (5 bases). Looked up from germline, CDR1 is GTSNPN and CDR2 is SVGIG (reference sequence). The CDR3 is made up of 13 amino acids. The V end lost 2 bases, the J end lost 5 bases, and 12 bases lay between the germline ends. The CDR3 DNA is TGTGCCTGGAGTAGGGAGTCAGGGACTGAAGCTTTCTTT. It translates to CAWSRESGTEAFF.

The rearrangement joins TRBV9 to TRBJ2-1, with D perhaps assigned TRBD1 or TRBD2 (6 bases each). The germline CDR1 and CDR2 sequences are SGDLS and YYNGEE. V lost 0 bases and J 5 bases, leaving 15 bases between the germline ends. The CDR3 has 16 residues. The CDR3 sequence is CASSVGGAQSDNEQFF. The CDR3 DNA reads TGTGCCAGCAGCGTAGGGGGGGCCCAATCAGACAATGAGCAGTTCTTC.

The chain joins TRBV11-2 to TRBJ2-1; D is perhaps TRBD1 (6 bases). CDR1 and CDR2 from the germline V gene are SGHAT and FQNNGV. V lost 3 bases to trimming and J lost 4 bases, with 13 bases between them. The CDR3 sequence is 15 residues long. For the CDR3, the DNA is TGTGCCAGCAGCTTTGGTCAGGGGTTTTACAATGAGCAGTTCTTC. Its protein product is CASSFGQGFYNEQFF. Based on the CDR3 plus reference TRBV11-2 and TRBJ2-1, the full variable domain is EAGVAQSPRYKIIEKRQSVAFWCNPISGHATLYWYQQILGQGPKLLIQFQNNGVVDDSQLPKDRFSAERLKGVDSTLKIQPAKLEDSAVYLCASSFGQGFYNEQFFGPGTRLTVL.

This chain connects TRBV18 to TRBJ2-7; D is possibly TRBD2 (5 bases). The germline V and J ends were trimmed by 4 bases and 7 bases, with 11 bases remaining between them. Germline assignment: CDR1 KGHSH and CDR2 LQKENI. This CDR3 comprises 12 residues. The CDR3 spells CASSLATGEQYF. CDR3 DNA: TGTGCCAGCTCACTAGCTACGGGGGAGCAGTACTTC.

The chain carries TRBV2 and TRBJ2-5, with TRBD2 identical over 7 bases. With 3 bases clipped from V and 5 bases from J, the junction kept 3 bases outside the gene matches. The CDR3 is 13 amino acids. From germline, CDR1 is SNHLY and CDR2 FYNNEI. CDR3 residues: CASSDRLAETQYF. The DNA of the CDR3 is TGTGCCAGCAGTGATAGACTAGCCGAGACCCAGTACTTC.

The chain has TRBV11-2 and TRBJ2-5; TRBD1 matches 7 bases. V was pared by 5 bases and J by 5 bases, with 8 bases of the junction left unmatched. CDR3 length equals 14 residues. From germline, CDR1 is SGHAT and CDR2 FQNNGV. The CDR3 DNA sequence: TGTGCCAGCAGCCGCGACAGGGTCCGGGAGACCCAGTACTTC. This translates into CASSRDRVRETQYF.